This TCR beta chain was captured by sequencing in a study of neurological immune-mediated disorders. Findings and limits, study-wide: No expanded-clone CDR3 amino acid sequence recurred across subjects, suggesting private TCR-beta repertoires.

Time point reported: longitudinal time-point 3. Healthy controls comprised blood bank volunteers in Maryland, USA. The unsorted libraries were prepared from 2 million PBMCs (stored at -80 C). There are many counts of this clonotype. Its antigen remains unidentified. V dropped 9 bases and J dropped 2; count of bases not matched to a gene: 20. The CDR3 totals 20 residues. The cDNA was generated through 5'RACE incorporating 10-nucleotide random UMIs. TCRdb reprocessed the 5' RACE reads via MiXCR and lists one record per CDR3 protein. This table has tens of thousands of distinct CDR3 sequences, approximately 8.4% appearing once.

V gene TRBV12-3 or TRBV12-4 combines with J gene TRBJ2-6, with 9 bases lining up with TRBD1. Sequencing was performed on PBMCs. The origin of this receptor is a woman in her thirties or forties in good health. The CDR3 bases are TGTGCCAGTTTCACCATTATTCCGGGACAGGGATCGACTGGGGCCAACGTCCTGACTTTC. Encoded protein: CASFTIIPGQGSTGANVLTF.